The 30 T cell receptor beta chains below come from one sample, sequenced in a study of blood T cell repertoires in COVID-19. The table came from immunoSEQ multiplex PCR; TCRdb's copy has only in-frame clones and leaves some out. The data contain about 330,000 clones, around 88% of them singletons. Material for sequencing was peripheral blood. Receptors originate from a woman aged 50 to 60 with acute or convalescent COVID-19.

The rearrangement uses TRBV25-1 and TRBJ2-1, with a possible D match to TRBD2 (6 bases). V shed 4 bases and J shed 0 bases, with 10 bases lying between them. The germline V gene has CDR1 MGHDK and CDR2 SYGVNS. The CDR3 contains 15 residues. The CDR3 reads CASSGLGPSYNEQFF. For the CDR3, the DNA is TGTGCCAGCAGTGGACTAGGTCCCTCCTACAATGAGCAGTTCTTC. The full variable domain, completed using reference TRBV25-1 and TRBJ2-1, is EADIYQTPRYLVIGTGKKITLECSQTMGHDKMYWYQQDPGMELHLIHYSYGVNSTEKGDLSSESTVSRIRTEHFPLTLESARPSHTSQYLCASSGLGPSYNEQFFGPGTRLTVL.

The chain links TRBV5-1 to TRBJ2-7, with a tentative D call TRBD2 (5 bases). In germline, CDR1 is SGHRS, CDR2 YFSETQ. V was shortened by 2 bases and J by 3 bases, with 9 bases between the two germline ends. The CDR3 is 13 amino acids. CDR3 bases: TGCGCCAGCAGCTTTGAGGGAGACTACGAGCAGTACTTC. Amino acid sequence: CASSFEGDYEQYF.

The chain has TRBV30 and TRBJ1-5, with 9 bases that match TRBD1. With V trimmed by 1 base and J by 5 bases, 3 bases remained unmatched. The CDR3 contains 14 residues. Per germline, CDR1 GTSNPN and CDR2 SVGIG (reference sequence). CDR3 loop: CAWSAGQGYQPQHF. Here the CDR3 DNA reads TGTGCCTGGAGTGCTGGACAGGGGTATCAGCCCCAGCATTTT. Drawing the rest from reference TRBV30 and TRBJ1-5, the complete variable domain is SQTIHQWPATLVQPVGSPLSLECTVEGTSNPNLYWYRQAAGRGLQLLFYSVGIGQISSEVPQNLSASRPQDRQFILSSKKLLLSDSGFYLCAWSAGQGYQPQHFGDGTRLSIL.

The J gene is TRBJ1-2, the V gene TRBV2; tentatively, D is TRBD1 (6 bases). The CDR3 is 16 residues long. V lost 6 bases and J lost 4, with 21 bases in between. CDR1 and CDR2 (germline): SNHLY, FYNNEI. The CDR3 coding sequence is TGTGCCAGCAGATACGGACAGCTGCAGCTGGGCTATGGCTACACCTTC. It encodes CASRYGQLQLGYGYTF. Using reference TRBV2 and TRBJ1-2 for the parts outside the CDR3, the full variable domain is EPEVTQTPSHQVTQMGQEVILRCVPISNHLYFYWYRQILGQKVEFLVSFYNNEISEKSEIFDDQFSVERPDGSNFTLKIRSTKLEDSAMYFCASRYGQLQLGYGYTFGSGTRLTVV.

CDR3 sequence reads: CASSEDSRQPQHF. The CDR3 bases are TGTGCCAGCAGTGAAGACAGTCGCCAGCCCCAGCATTTT. This rearrangement joins TRBV6-1 to TRBJ1-5; D uncertain. The germline V and J ends were trimmed by 1 base and 7 bases, with 8 bases remaining between them. Germline V gene data show CDR1 as MNHNS and CDR2 as SASEGT. This CDR3 is 13 amino acids long.

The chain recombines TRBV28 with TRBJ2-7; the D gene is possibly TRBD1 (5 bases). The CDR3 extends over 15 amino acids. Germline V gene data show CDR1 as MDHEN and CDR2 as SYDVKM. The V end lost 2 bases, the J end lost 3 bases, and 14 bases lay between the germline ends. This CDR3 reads CASSLRGSNYYEQYF. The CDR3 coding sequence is TGTGCCAGCAGTTTAAGGGGCTCAAACTACTACGAGCAGTACTTC. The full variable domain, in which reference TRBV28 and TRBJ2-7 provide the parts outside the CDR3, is DVKVTQSSRYLVKRTGEKVFLECVQDMDHENMFWYRQDPGLGLRLIYFSYDVKMKEKGDIPEGYSVSREKKERFSLILESASTNQTSMYLCASSLRGSNYYEQYFGPGTRLTVT.

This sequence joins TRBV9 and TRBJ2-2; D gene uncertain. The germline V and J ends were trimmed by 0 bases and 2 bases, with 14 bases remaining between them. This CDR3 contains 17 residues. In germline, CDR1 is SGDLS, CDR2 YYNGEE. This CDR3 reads CASSVASGGINTGELFF. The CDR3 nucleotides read TGTGCCAGCAGCGTAGCTTCTGGCGGAATTAACACCGGGGAGCTGTTTTTT. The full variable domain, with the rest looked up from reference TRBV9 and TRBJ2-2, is DSGVTQTPKHLITATGQRVTLRCSPRSGDLSVYWYQQSLDQGLQFLIQYYNGEERAKGNILERFSAQQFPDLHSELNLSSLELGDSALYFCASSVASGGINTGELFFGEGSRLTVL.

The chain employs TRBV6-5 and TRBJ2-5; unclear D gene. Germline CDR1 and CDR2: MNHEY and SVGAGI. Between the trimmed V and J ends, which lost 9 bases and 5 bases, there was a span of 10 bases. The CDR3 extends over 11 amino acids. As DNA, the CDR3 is TGTGCCAGTACGGGTGGGGAGACCCAGTACTTC. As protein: CASTGGETQYF.

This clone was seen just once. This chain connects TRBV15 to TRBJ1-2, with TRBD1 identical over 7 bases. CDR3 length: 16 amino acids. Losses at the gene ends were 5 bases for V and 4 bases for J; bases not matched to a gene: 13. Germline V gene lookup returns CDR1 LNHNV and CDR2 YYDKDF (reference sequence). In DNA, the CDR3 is TGTGCCACCAGCCCTCCTGGGGACGGACAGGCCTATGGCTACACCTTC. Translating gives CATSPPGDGQAYGYTF.

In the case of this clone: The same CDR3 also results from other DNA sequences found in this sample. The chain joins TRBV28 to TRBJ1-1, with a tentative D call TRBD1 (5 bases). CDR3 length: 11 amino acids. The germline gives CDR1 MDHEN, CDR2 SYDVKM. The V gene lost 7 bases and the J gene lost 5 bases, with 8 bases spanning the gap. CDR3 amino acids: CASTGGTEAFF. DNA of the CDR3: TGTGCCAGCACGGGGGGGACTGAAGCTTTCTTT.

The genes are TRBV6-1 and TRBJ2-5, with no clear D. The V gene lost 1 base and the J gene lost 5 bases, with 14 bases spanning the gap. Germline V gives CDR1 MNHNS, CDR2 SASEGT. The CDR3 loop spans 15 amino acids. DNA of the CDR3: TGTGCCAGCAGTGAAGGTATTGACATCCGGGAGACCCAGTACTTC. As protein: CASSEGIDIRETQYF.

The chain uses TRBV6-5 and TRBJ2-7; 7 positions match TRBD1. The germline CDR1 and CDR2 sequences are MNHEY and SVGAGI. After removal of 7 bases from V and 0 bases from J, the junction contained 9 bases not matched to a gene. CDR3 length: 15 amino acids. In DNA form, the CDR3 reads TGTGCCAGCAACGCGGACAGGTCCCTCTCCTACGAGCAGTACTTC. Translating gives CASNADRSLSYEQYF.

The CDR3 coding sequence is TGTGCCAGCTCACCGGGACAATTCTCCTACGAGCAGTACTTC. Translating it yields CASSPGQFSYEQYF. The rearrangement uses TRBV18 and TRBJ2-7, with a weak D call TRBD1 (6 bases). Germline CDR1 KGHSH, CDR2 LQKENI. The V gene lost 3 bases and the J gene lost 0 bases, with 9 bases spanning the gap. This CDR3 contains 14 residues.

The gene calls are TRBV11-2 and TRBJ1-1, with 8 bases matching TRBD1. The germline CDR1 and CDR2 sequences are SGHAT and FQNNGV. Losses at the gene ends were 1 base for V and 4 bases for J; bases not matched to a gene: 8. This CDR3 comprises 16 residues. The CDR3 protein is CASSLGPGGASTEAFF. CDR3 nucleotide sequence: TGTGCCAGCAGCTTAGGCCCAGGGGGCGCATCCACTGAAGCTTTCTTT. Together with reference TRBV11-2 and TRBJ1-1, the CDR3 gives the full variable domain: EAGVAQSPRYKIIEKRQSVAFWCNPISGHATLYWYQQILGQGPKLLIQFQNNGVVDDSQLPKDRFSAERLKGVDSTLKIQPAKLEDSAVYLCASSLGPGGASTEAFFGQGTRLTVV.

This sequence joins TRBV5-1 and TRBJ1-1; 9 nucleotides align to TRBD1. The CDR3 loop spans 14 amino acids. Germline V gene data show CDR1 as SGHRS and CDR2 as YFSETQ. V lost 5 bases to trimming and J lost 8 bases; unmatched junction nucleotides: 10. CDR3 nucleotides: TGCGCCAGCAGGTCCGGGACAGGGTCTTCCGAAGCTTTCTTT. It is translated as CASRSGTGSSEAFF.

The CDR3 sequence is CASRTATAYEQYF. CDR3 coding DNA: TGTGCCAGTAGGACCGCGACAGCCTACGAGCAGTACTTC. This rearrangement joins TRBV19 to TRBJ2-7; maybe TRBD1 (5 bases). Trimming took 6 bases from V and 2 from J, leaving 11 bases between them. The CDR3 spans 13 residues. The germline V gene encodes CDR1 LNHDA and CDR2 SQIVND (reference sequence).

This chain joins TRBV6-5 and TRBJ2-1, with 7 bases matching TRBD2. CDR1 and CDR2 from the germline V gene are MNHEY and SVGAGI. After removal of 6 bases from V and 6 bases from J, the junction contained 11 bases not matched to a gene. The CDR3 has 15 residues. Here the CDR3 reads CASSGGRTDSNEQFF. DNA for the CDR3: TGTGCCAGCAGCGGCGGGAGAACGGATAGCAATGAGCAGTTCTTC.

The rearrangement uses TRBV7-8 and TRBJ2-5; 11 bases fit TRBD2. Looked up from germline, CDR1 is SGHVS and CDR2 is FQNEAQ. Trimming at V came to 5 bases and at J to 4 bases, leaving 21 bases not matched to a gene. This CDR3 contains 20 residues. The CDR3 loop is CASSPRWTGPLGLAGETQYF. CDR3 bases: TGTGCCAGCAGCCCCCGGTGGACAGGGCCCCTCGGACTAGCGGGAGAGACCCAGTACTTC.

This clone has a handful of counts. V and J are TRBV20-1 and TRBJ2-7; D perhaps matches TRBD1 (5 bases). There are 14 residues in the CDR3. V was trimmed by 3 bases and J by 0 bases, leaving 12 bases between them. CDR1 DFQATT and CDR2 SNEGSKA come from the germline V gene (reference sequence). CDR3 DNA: TGCAGTGCTAGTAAGTGGGGCGGCTCCTACGAGCAGTACTTC. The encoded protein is CSASKWGGSYEQYF.

Here the CDR3 DNA reads TGCGCCAGCAGCTTGTACGGACTAGGGGTCTACGAGCAGTACTTC. Encoded protein: CASSLYGLGVYEQYF. The chain recombines TRBV5-1 with TRBJ2-7, with 7 bases identical to TRBD2. J gave up 3 bases and V 1 base, and 7 bases lay outside the gene matches. Germline V lookup: CDR1 SGHRS, CDR2 YFSETQ. The CDR3 contains 15 residues.

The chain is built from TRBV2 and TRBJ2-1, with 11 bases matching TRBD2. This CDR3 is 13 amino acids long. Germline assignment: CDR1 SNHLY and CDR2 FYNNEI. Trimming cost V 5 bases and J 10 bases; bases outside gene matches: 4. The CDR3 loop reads CASSKGLADEQFF. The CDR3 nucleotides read TGTGCCAGCAGTAAGGGACTAGCGGACGAGCAGTTCTTC.

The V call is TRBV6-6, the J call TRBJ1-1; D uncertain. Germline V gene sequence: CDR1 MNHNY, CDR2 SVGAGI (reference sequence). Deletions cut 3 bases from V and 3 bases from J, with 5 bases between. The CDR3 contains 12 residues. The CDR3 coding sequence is TGTGCCAGCAGTTATCAGTACACTGAAGCTTTCTTT. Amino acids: CASSYQYTEAFF.

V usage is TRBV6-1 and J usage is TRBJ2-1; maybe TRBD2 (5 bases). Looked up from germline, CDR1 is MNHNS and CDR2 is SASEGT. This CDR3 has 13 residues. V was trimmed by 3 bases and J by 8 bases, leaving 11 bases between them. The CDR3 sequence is CASSDTYGDEQFF. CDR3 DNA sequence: TGTGCCAGCAGTGATACCTACGGGGATGAGCAGTTCTTC.

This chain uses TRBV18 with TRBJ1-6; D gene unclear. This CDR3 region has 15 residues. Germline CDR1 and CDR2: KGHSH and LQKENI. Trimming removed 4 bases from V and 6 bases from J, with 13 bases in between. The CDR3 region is CASSLSGPINSPLHF. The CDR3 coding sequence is TGTGCCAGCTCACTCAGCGGACCGATTAATTCACCCCTCCACTTT.

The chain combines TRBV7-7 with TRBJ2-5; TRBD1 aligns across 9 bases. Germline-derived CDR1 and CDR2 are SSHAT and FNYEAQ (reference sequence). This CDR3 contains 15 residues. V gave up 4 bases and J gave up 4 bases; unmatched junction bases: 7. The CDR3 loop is CASSSSRTGAETQYF. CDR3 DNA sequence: TGTGCCAGCAGCTCGTCAAGGACAGGGGCAGAGACCCAGTACTTC.

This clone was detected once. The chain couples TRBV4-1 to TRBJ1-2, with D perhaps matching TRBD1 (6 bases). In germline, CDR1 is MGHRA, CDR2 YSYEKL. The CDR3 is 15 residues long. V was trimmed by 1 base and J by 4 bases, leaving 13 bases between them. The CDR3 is CASSQGGGLIYGYTF. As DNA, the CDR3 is TGCGCCAGCAGCCAAGGGGGGGGGCTGATCTATGGCTACACCTTC.

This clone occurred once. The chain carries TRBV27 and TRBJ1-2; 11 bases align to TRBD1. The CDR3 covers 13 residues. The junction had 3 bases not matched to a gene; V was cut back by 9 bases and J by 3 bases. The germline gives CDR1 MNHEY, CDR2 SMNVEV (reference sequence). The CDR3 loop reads CASRTGGDYGYTF. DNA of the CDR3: TGTGCCAGTAGGACAGGGGGCGACTATGGCTACACCTTC.

CDR3 nucleotides: TGTGCTAGTGCCCCCGGGACAGGGGGTATCTATGGCTACACCTTC. Its translation: CASAPGTGGIYGYTF. The chain carries TRBV12-5 and TRBJ1-2, with 11 bases identical to TRBD1. The V segment lost 7 bases and the J segment 4 bases; nucleotides outside the gene matches: 8. CDR1 and CDR2 (germline): LGHNT, FRNRAP. The CDR3 has 15 amino acids. Variable domain in full (rest from reference TRBV12-5 and TRBJ1-2): DARVTQTPRHKVTEMGQEVTMRCQPILGHNTVFWYRQTMMQGLELLAYFRNRAPLDDSGMPKDRFSAEMPDATLATLKIQPSEPRDSAVYFCASAPGTGGIYGYTFGSGTRLTVV.

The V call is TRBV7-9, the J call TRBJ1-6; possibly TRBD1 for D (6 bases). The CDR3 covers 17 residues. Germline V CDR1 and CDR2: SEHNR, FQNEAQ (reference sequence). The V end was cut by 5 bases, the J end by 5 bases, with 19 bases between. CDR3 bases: TGTGCCAGCAGCGTCGAGCCAGGGACAACTAATAATTCACCCCTCCACTTT. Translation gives CASSVEPGTTNNSPLHF.

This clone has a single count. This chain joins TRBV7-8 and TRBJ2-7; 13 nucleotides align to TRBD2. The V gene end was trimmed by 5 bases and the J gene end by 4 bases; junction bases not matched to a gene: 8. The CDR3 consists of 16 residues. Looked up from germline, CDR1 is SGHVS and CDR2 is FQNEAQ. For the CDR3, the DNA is TGTGCCAGCAGCGACAGGACTAGCGGGAGTAGGTACGAGCAGTACTTC. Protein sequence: CASSDRTSGSRYEQYF.